Listed below are T cell receptor beta chains from one sample, sequenced in a study of cytomegalovirus exposure and HLA in healthy donors. Here immunoSEQ multiplex PCR was the method, and the copy in TCRdb shows in-frame clones only, minus some. The table includes around 120,000 clones, over 85% detected once. The specimen was PBMCs. These receptors were collected from a woman aged 18 to 35 in good health and CMV-seronegative. Both conserved end residues are part of each CDR3. The size field is filled for only some rows; it gives once, few, many or a size class.

clone size	V gene	CDR3 protein
-	TRBV10-1	CASSESFWTGGKETQYF
once	TRBV11-2	CASSDGDRGNYGYTF
-	TRBV23-1	CASSQFGTTYEQYF
-	TRBV6-1	CASRGQRGNTGELFF
-	TRBV28	CASSLRGPDGTFRYSNQPQHF
few	TRBV23-1	CASTPYGQYF
-	TRBV4-2	CASSQTGGEHQPQHF
-	TRBV6-6	CAGKQNRGIAGELFF
-	TRBV7-9	CASRDSVNEKLFF
-	TRBV9	CASSVEAGTSGWRAGELFF
-	TRBV18	CASSPPGTGGEQYF
-	TRBV23-1	CASSHRDRVTDFSSGANVLTF
-	TRBV5-1	CASSLARGRGNEQFF
-	TRBV10-1	CASSEPATGGSRNTIYF
-	TRBV9	CASSPGGVLGYTF
-	TRBV11-3	CASSLVLWGQEPTGELFF
-	TRBV7-9	CASSLRASGVTGELFF
once	TRBV30	CAWSRDTDEAFF
-	TRBV6-4	CASSVGQNTEAFF
-	TRBV5-4	CASSPDRGRHEQYF
-	TRBV27	CASRKTGNYGYTF
-	TRBV4-3	CASSQGFASGRANEQFF
-	TRBV5-6	CASKGGERGNTEAFF
-	TRBV30	CAWSDRSWSTIYF
-	TRBV7-6	CASSLRGQGEETQYF
once	TRBV5-4	CASSSGLAGAYEQYF
-	TRBV19	CASSIIGIQETQYF